Sequencing of this TCR beta chain was carried out in a study of cytomegalovirus exposure and HLA in healthy donors. Study-level points and caveats: Per a prior analysis, the majority of TCR beta V segments were productive roughly 87% or roughly 30% of the time.

The PCR had 60 Vbeta and 13 Jbeta primers. Only in-frame clones appear in the TCRdb table, and some are missing; sequencing was by immunoSEQ multiplex PCR. The table has over 150,000 clones, over 75% seen once. Concerning this clone itself: Its target is not known.

Unrecorded immune exposures were likely, despite nominal health at sampling. Germline V CDR1 and CDR2: LGHNA, YSLEER. With V trimmed by 0 bases and J by 3 bases, 4 bases remained unmatched. This CDR3 spans 15 amino acids. The receptor comes from a human donor in good health. Sequencing was performed on PBMCs. The J gene is TRBJ2-5, the V gene TRBV4-3; 7 nucleotides align to TRBD1. CDR3 sequence reads: CASSQEDRAKETQYF. The CDR3 coding sequence is TGCGCCAGCAGCCAAGAAGACAGGGCGAAAGAGACCCAGTACTTC.